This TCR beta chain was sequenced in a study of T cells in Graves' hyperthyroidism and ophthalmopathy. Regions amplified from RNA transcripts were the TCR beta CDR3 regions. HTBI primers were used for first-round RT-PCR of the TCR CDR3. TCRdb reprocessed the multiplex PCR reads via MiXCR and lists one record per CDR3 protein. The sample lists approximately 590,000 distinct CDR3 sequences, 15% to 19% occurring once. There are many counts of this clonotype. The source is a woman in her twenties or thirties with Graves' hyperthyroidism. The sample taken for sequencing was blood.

The CDR3 DNA reads TGCGCCAGCAGCTTGGCCCTCGGGAGGGACAATGAGCAGTTCTTC. Amino acid sequence: CASSLALGRDNEQFF. The gene calls are TRBV5-1 and TRBJ2-1, with 8 bases identical to TRBD2. The J segment lost 5 bases and the V segment lost 0 bases, leaving 4 bases of the junction unmatched. This CDR3 region has 15 residues. Per the germline V gene, CDR1 is SGHRS and CDR2 is YFSETQ.